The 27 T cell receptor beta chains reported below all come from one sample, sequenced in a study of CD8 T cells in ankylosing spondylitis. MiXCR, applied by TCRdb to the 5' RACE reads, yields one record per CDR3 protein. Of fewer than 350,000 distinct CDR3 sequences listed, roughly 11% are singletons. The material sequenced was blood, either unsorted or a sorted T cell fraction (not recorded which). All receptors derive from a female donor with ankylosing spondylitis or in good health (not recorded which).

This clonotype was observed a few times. CDR3 sequence: CASSFIDEQFF. The CDR3 coding sequence is TGTGCCAGCAGTTTCATCGATGAGCAGTTCTTC. The chain recombines TRBV28 with TRBJ2-1; D remains ambiguous. Germline lookup yields CDR1 MDHEN and CDR2 SYDVKM. Trimming took off 3 bases at V and 8 bases at J, with 5 bases between the two ends. There are 11 residues in the CDR3.

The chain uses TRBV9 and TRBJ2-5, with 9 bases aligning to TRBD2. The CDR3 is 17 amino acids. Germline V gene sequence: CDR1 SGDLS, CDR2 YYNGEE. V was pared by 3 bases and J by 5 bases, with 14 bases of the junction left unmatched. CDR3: CASSGSSGGRQFETQYF. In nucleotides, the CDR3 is TGTGCCAGCAGCGGATCCAGCGGGGGGCGGCAATTCGAGACCCAGTACTTC.

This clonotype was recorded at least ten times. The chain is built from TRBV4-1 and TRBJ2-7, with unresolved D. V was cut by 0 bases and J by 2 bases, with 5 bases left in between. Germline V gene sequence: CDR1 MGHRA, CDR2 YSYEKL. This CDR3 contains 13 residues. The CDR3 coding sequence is TGCGCCAGCAGCCAAGAACCTACCTACGAGCAGTACTTC. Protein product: CASSQEPTYEQYF.

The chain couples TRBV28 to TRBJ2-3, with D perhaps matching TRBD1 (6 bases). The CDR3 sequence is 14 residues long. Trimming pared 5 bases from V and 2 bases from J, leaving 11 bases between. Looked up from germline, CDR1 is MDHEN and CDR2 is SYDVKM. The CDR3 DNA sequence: TGTGCCAGCAGTCCCGGGACAATCACAGATACGCAGTATTTT. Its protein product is CASSPGTITDTQYF.

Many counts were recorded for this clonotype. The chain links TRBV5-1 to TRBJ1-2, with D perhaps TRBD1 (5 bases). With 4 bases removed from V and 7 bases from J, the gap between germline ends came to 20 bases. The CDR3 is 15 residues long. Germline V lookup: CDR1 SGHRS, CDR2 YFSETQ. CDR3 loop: CASSPLVQGPSGYTF. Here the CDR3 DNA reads TGCGCCAGCAGCCCATTGGTTCAGGGACCGAGTGGCTACACCTTC.

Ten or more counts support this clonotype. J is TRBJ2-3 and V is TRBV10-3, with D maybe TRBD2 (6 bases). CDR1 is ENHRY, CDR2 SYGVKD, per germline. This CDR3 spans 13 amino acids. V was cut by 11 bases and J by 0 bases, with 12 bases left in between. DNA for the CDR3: TGTGCCGCTTCGAGCGGGAGCACAGATACGCAGTATTTT. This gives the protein CAASSGSTDTQYF.

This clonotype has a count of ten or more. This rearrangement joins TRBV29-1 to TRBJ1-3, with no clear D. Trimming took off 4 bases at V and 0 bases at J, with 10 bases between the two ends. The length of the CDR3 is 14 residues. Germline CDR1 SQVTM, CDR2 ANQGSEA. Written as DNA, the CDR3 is TGCAGCGTTGGGCGTAGAAGCTCTGGAAACACCATATATTTT. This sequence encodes CSVGRRSSGNTIYF.

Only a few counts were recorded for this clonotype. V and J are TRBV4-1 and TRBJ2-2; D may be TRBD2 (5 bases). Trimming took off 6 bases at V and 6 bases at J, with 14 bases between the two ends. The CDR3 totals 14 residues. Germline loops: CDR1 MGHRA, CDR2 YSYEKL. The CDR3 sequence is CASRDDARAGELFF. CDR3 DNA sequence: TGCGCCAGCAGGGATGATGCGCGGGCCGGGGAGCTGTTTTTT.

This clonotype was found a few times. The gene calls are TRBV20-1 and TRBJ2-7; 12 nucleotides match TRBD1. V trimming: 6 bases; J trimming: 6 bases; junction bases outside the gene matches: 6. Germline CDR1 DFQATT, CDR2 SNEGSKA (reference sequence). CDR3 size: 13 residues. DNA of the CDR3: TGCAGTGCGAAGGGACAGGGGGCTGGCGAGCAGTACTTC. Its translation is CSAKGQGAGEQYF.

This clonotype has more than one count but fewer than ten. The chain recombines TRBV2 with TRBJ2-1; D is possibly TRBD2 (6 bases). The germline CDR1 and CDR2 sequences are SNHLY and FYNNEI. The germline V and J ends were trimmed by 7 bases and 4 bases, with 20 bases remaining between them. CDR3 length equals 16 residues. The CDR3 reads CASIRQVAEKYNEQFF. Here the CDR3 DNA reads TGTGCCAGCATTCGGCAAGTAGCGGAAAAGTACAATGAGCAGTTCTTC.

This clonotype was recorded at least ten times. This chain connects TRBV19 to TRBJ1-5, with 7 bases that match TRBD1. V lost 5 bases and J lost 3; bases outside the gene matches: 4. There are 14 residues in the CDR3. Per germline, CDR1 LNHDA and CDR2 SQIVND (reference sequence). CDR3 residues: CASSGGTVNQPQHF. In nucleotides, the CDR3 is TGTGCCAGTAGTGGCGGGACAGTCAATCAGCCCCAGCATTTT.

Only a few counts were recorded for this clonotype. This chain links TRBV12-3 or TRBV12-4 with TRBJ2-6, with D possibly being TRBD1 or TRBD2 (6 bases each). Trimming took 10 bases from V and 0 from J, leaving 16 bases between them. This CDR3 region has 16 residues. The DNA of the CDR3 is TGTGCCACCCACGGGGGCAGTCCCTCTGGGGCCAACGTCCTGACTTTC. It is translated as CATHGGSPSGANVLTF.

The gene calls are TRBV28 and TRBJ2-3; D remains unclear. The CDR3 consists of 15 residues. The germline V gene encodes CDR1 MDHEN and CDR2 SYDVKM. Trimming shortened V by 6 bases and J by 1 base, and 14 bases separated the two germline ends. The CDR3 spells CASSRLEKGTDTQYF. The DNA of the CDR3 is TGTGCCAGCAGCCGATTGGAAAAGGGCACAGATACGCAGTATTTT. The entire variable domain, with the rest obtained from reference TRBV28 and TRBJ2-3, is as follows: DVKVTQSSRYLVKRTGEKVFLECVQDMDHENMFWYRQDPGLGLRLIYFSYDVKMKEKGDIPEGYSVSREKKERFSLILESASTNQTSMYLCASSRLEKGTDTQYFGPGTRLTVL.

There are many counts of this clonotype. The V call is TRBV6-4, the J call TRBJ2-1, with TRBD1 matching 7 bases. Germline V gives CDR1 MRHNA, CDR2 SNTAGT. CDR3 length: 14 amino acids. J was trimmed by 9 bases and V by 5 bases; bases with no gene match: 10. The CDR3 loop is CASSPQTGIGEQFF. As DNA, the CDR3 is TGTGCCAGCAGTCCCCAGACAGGGATCGGTGAGCAGTTCTTC.

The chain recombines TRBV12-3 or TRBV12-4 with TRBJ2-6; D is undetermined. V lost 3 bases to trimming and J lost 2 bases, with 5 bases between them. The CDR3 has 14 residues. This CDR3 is CASSFRAGANVLTF. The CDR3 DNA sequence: TGTGCCAGCAGTTTCCGGGCTGGGGCCAACGTCCTGACTTTC.

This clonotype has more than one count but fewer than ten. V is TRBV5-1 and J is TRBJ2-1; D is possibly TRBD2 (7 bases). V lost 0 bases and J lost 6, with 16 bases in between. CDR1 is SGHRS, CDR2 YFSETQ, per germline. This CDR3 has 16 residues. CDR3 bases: TGCGCCAGCAGCTTGGATTGGGGGGGGGGCGGCAATGAGCAGTTCTTC. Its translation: CASSLDWGGGGNEQFF.

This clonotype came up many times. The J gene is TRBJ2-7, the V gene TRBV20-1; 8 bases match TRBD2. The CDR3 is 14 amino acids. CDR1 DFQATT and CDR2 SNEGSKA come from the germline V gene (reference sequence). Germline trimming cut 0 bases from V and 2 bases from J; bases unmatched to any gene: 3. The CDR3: CSAREAGVAYEQYF. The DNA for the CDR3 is TGCAGTGCTAGAGAAGCGGGAGTTGCCTACGAGCAGTACTTC.

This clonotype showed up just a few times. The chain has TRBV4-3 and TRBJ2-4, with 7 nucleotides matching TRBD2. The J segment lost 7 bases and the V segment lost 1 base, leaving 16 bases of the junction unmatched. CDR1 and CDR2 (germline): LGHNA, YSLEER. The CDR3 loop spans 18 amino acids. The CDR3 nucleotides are TGCGCCAGCAGCCAAGCTCGGGCTAGCGGCCCTGGGGAGAACATTCAGTACTTC. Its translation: CASSQARASGPGENIQYF.

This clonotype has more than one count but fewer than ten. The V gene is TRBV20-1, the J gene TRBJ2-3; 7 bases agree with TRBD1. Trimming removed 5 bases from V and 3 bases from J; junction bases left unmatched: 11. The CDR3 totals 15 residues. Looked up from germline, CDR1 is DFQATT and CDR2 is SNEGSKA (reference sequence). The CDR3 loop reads CSAADREGYTDTQYF. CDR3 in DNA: TGCAGTGCTGCAGACAGGGAAGGGTATACAGATACGCAGTATTTT.

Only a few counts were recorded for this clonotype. DNA of the CDR3: TGTGCCAGCAGCTTCCTGGCCAGCGGGAGAGTCAATGAGCAGTTCTTC. It codes for CASSFLASGRVNEQFF. The chain has TRBV7-2 and TRBJ2-1; 8 bases agree with TRBD2. The CDR3 extends over 16 amino acids. V lost 3 bases to trimming and J lost 6 bases; unmatched junction nucleotides: 10. In germline, CDR1 is SGHTA, CDR2 FQGNSA. Using reference TRBV7-2 and TRBJ2-1 for the parts outside the CDR3, the full variable domain is GAGVSQSPSNKVTEKGKDVELRCDPISGHTALYWYRQSLGQGLEFLIYFQGNSAPDKSGLPSDRFSAERTGGSVSTLTIQRTQQEDSAVYLCASSFLASGRVNEQFFGPGTRLTVL.

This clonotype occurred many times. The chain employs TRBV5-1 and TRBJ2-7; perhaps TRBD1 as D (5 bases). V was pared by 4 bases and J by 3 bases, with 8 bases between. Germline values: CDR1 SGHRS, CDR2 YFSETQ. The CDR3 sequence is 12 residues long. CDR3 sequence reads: CASSSDSYEQYF. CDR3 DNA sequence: TGCGCCAGCAGCAGCGACAGCTACGAGCAGTACTTC.

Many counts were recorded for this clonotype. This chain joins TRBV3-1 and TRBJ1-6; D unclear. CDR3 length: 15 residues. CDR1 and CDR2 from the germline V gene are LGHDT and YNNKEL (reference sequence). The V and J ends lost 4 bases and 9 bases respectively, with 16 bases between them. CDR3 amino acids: CASSLRTVQSSPLHF. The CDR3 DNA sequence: TGTGCCAGCAGCCTAAGGACCGTCCAAAGTTCACCCCTCCACTTT.

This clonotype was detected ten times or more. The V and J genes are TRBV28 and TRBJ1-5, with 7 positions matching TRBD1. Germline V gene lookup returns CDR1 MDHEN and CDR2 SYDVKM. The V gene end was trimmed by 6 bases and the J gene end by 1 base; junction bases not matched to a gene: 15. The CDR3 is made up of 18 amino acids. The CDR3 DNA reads TGTGCCAGCAGCTTAACAGGGGTGGGAGTATTGAGCAATCAGCCCCAGCATTTT. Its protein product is CASSLTGVGVLSNQPQHF.

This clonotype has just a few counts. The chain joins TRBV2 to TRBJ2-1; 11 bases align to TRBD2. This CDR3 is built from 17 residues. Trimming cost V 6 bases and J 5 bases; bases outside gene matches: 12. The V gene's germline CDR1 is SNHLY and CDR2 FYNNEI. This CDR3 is CASRGIGTSGLHNEQFF. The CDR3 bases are TGTGCCAGCAGGGGGATCGGGACTAGCGGACTGCACAATGAGCAGTTCTTC. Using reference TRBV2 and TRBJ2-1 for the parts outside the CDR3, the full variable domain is EPEVTQTPSHQVTQMGQEVILRCVPISNHLYFYWYRQILGQKVEFLVSFYNNEISEKSEIFDDQFSVERPDGSNFTLKIRSTKLEDSAMYFCASRGIGTSGLHNEQFFGPGTRLTVL.

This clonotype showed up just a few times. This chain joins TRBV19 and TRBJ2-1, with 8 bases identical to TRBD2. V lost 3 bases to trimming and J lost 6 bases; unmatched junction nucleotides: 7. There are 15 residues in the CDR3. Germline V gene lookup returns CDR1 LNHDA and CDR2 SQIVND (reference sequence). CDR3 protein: CASSMRGRLVNEQFF. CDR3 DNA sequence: TGTGCCAGTAGTATGCGCGGGAGGCTGGTCAATGAGCAGTTCTTC.

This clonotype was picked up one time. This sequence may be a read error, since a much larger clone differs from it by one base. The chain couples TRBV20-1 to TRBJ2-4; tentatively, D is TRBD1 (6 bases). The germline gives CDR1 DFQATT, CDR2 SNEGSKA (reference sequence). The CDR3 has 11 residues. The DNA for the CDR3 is TGCAGCCGGACAGCTGAGCACATTCAGTCCTTC. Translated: CSRTAEHIQSF.

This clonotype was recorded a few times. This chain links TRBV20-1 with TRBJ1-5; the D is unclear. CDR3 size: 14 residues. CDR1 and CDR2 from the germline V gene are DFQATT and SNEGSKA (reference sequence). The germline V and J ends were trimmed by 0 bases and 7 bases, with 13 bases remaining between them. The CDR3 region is CSARDEKARQPQHF. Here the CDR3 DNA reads TGCAGTGCTAGAGATGAGAAGGCGAGGCAGCCCCAGCATTTT.